The 16 T cell receptor beta chains listed next were all sequenced from one sample in a study of blood T cell repertoires in COVID-19. TCRdb's table, derived via immunoSEQ multiplex PCR, lists solely in-frame clones and lacks some. The sample contains 100,000 or so clones, roughly 70% of which appear only once. The sequencing sample was made of peripheral blood. The receptor set was obtained from a woman at least 80 years old with acute or convalescent COVID-19.

The V gene is TRBV27, the J gene TRBJ1-2; D possibly corresponds to TRBD1 (6 bases). V lost 4 bases and J 5 bases, leaving 11 bases between the germline ends. The CDR3 has 13 amino acids. Germline V gives CDR1 MNHEY, CDR2 SMNVEV (reference sequence). CDR3 nucleotide sequence: TGTGCCAGCAGTTCCGACAGGAGGTATGGCTACACCTTC. Encoded protein: CASSSDRRYGYTF.

This clone occurred once. This rearrangement joins TRBV5-6 to TRBJ1-1, with TRBD1 as a possible D gene (5 bases). Trimming cost V 2 bases and J 1 base, with 6 bases left between them. CDR1 is SGHDT and CDR2 is YYEEEE in the germline V gene. This CDR3 comprises 13 residues. The chain's CDR3 is CASSLGANTEAFF. CDR3 in DNA: TGTGCCAGCAGCTTAGGGGCGAACACTGAAGCTTTCTTT.

The chain has TRBV5-1 and TRBJ1-1, with 12 bases identical to TRBD1. Germline CDR1 and CDR2: SGHRS and YFSETQ. V dropped 4 bases and J dropped 11; count of bases not matched to a gene: 6. This CDR3 region has 13 residues. The chain's CDR3 is CASSEGQGARAFF. CDR3 in DNA: TGCGCCAGCAGCGAGGGACAGGGGGCGCGGGCTTTCTTT. Variable domain in full (rest from reference TRBV5-1 and TRBJ1-1): KAGVTQTPRYLIKTRGQQVTLSCSPISGHRSVSWYQQTPGQGLQFLFEYFSETQRNKGNFPGRFSGRQFSNSRSEMNVSTLELGDSALYLCASSEGQGARAFFGQGTRLTVV.

This clone showed up just once. The J gene is TRBJ1-1, the V gene TRBV7-2, with TRBD1 as a possible D gene (5 bases). CDR1 is SGHTA, CDR2 FQGNSA, per germline. Between the trimmed V and J ends, which lost 5 bases and 0 bases, there was a span of 16 bases. The CDR3 spans 16 residues. In DNA form, the CDR3 reads TGTGCCAGCAGCCGTCTGGGGGGAAACATGAACACTGAAGCTTTCTTT. Residues: CASSRLGGNMNTEAFF. The full variable domain, completed using reference TRBV7-2 and TRBJ1-1, is GAGVSQSPSNKVTEKGKDVELRCDPISGHTALYWYRQSLGQGLEFLIYFQGNSAPDKSGLPSDRFSAERTGGSVSTLTIQRTQQEDSAVYLCASSRLGGNMNTEAFFGQGTRLTVV.

The chain links TRBV7-9 to TRBJ1-1; D might be TRBD1 (5 bases). The V gene lost 2 bases and the J gene lost 1 base, with 8 bases spanning the gap. CDR3 length equals 14 residues. Per the germline V gene, CDR1 is SEHNR and CDR2 is FQNEAQ (reference sequence). The CDR3 loop reads CASSLSTGNTEAFF. CDR3 bases: TGTGCCAGCAGCTTAAGTACAGGGAACACTGAAGCTTTCTTT.

The chain carries TRBV5-1 and TRBJ2-7; D possibly corresponds to TRBD1 (6 bases). The CDR3 spans 14 residues. V gave up 0 bases and J gave up 3 bases, with 10 bases separating them. Germline V gives CDR1 SGHRS, CDR2 YFSETQ. Here the CDR3 DNA reads TGCGCCAGCAGCTTGGCACAGGGACGCTACGAGCAGTACTTC. Protein sequence: CASSLAQGRYEQYF.

V and J are TRBV6-2 or TRBV6-3 and TRBJ2-1; 7 bases align to TRBD2. The J segment lost 0 bases and the V segment lost 0 bases, leaving 11 bases of the junction unmatched. Germline loops: CDR1 MNHEY, CDR2 SVGEGT. The CDR3 length is 19 residues. This CDR3 reads CASSYSSGTGSSSYNEQFF. The CDR3 DNA reads as TGTGCCAGCAGTTACTCAAGCGGGACGGGGTCTAGCTCCTACAATGAGCAGTTCTTC.

The chain uses TRBV10-2 and TRBJ1-1; 9 bases agree with TRBD1. This CDR3 has 15 residues. V gave up 1 base and J gave up 6 bases; unmatched junction bases: 6. Germline CDR1 reads WSHSY; CDR2 reads SAAADI. In DNA form, the CDR3 reads TGCGCCAGCAGTGAGTTTCGGACAGGGGTTTCTGAAGCTTTCTTT. The encoded protein is CASSEFRTGVSEAFF.

This chain uses TRBV7-2 with TRBJ2-1, with 9 positions matching TRBD1. CDR3 length equals 15 residues. Germline-derived CDR1 and CDR2 are SGHTA and FQGNSA. Trimming removed 1 base from V and 10 bases from J; junction bases left unmatched: 8. CDR3 sequence reads: CASSLEKGTGREQFF. The CDR3 region has the DNA TGTGCCAGCAGCTTAGAGAAAGGGACAGGGAGGGAGCAGTTCTTC.

V and J are TRBV29-1 and TRBJ2-1; TRBD1 might be the D (6 bases). The CDR3 is 12 residues long. V lost 6 bases and J 4 bases, leaving 10 bases between the germline ends. Looked up from germline, CDR1 is SQVTM and CDR2 is ANQGSEA. CDR3 sequence: CSVTGLYNEQFF. CDR3 sequence (DNA): TGCAGCGTGACAGGTCTATACAATGAGCAGTTCTTC.

This chain connects TRBV15 to TRBJ1-6, with no clear D. The CDR3 totals 14 residues. V lost 3 bases to trimming and J lost 9 bases, with 12 bases between them. CDR1 and CDR2 (germline): LNHNV, YYDKDF (reference sequence). The CDR3, as DNA: TGTGCCACCAGCAGCGAACCTTGGAGTTCACCCCTCCACTTT. It yields the protein CATSSEPWSSPLHF.

The V and J genes are TRBV18 and TRBJ1-5; D possibly corresponds to TRBD1 (6 bases). The V end was cut by 6 bases, the J end by 5 bases, with 14 bases between. The V gene's germline CDR1 is KGHSH and CDR2 LQKENI. CDR3 length: 14 residues. CDR3 nucleotide sequence: TGTGCCAGCTCTCCGGGACAAGTTGATCAGCCCCAGCATTTT. It translates to CASSPGQVDQPQHF.

The chain recombines TRBV24-1 with TRBJ2-2; possibly TRBD2 for D (5 bases). This CDR3 contains 16 residues. Between the trimmed V and J ends, which lost 5 bases and 1 base, there was a span of 13 bases. Germline V gives CDR1 KGHDR, CDR2 SFDVKD. CDR3 sequence reads: CATSVPPGENTGELFF. The CDR3 DNA reads TGTGCCACCAGTGTACCTCCCGGGGAGAACACCGGGGAGCTGTTTTTT.

This clone has more than one count but fewer than ten. The J gene is TRBJ2-7, the V gene TRBV18; weak D call: TRBD1 (6 bases). The V gene's germline CDR1 is KGHSH and CDR2 LQKENI. CDR3 length equals 15 residues. V was clipped by 2 bases and J by 2 bases, with 13 bases between them. The CDR3 sequence is CASSPETGTTYEQYF. For the CDR3, the DNA is TGTGCCAGCTCACCAGAAACGGGGACAACCTACGAGCAGTACTTC. Full variable domain (remainder filled in from reference TRBV18 and TRBJ2-7): NAGVMQNPRHLVRRRGQEARLRCSPMKGHSHVYWYRQLPEEGLKFMVYLQKENIIDESGMPKERFSAEFPKEGPSILRIQQVVRGDSAAYFCASSPETGTTYEQYFGPGTRLTVT.

The chain has TRBV28 and TRBJ1-3; D perhaps matches TRBD1 (5 bases). The V gene's germline CDR1 is MDHEN and CDR2 SYDVKM. V was trimmed by 5 bases and J by 2 bases, leaving 13 bases between them. This CDR3 has 15 amino acids. The CDR3 DNA reads as TGTGCCAGCAGTCTCTTGGGGGGGGCTGGAAACACCATATATTTT. Amino acids: CASSLLGGAGNTIYF.

In DNA form, the CDR3 reads TGTGCCAGCAGCGCCCGGGGCGGGGGGGCCCCTGGCAATGAGCAGTTCTTC. It is translated as CASSARGGGAPGNEQFF. This chain uses TRBV11-3 with TRBJ2-1, with 9 bases identical to TRBD2. The germline V gene encodes CDR1 SGHNT and CDR2 YENEEA. The length of the CDR3 is 17 residues. J gave up 6 bases and V 5 bases, and 14 bases lay outside the gene matches.